The clone carrying this T cell receptor beta chain showed up many times. The data belong to a study of CD8 T cells in ankylosing spondylitis. Quantitative barcoded 5'-RACE was used to prepare TCR beta libraries. Using its own MiXCR run on the 5' RACE reads, TCRdb lists one record per CDR3 protein. Of 90,000 to 100,000 distinct CDR3 sequences listed, 8% to 10% are singletons. Trimming stripped 6 bases from V and 0 bases from J, with 12 bases between. This CDR3 is 13 amino acids long. From germline, CDR1 is DFQATT and CDR2 SNEGSKA (reference sequence). The sequenced sample consisted of blood, either unsorted or a sorted T cell fraction (not recorded which). This sequence joins TRBV20-1 and TRBJ2-7; TRBD2 might be the D (5 bases). The receptor was derived from a male donor with ankylosing spondylitis or in good health (not recorded which). The CDR3 nucleotides read TGCAGTGCATGGGCCGACTACTCCTACGAGCAGTACTTC. Translated: CSAWADYSYEQYF.